A selection of T cell receptor beta chains follows, all from one sample in a study of shared clonotypes between healthy human individuals. Profiled with immunoSEQ multiplex PCR; TCRdb holds only in-frame clones, not every one. The table has some 2.1 million clones, around 96% seen once. The specimen was naive CD8+ T cells sorted from blood. The receptors originated from a man aged 18 to 30 in good health. Both conserved end residues are trimmed from each CDR3.

J gene: TRBJ1-1
V gene: TRBV21-1
CDR3 protein: ASSKERGGAENVRGAF

J gene: TRBJ1-2
V gene: TRBV6-5
CDR3 protein: ASSYGQEGSYGYT

J gene: TRBJ1-1
V gene: TRBV7-9
CDR3 protein: ASSLVGVGLDAF

J gene: TRBJ2-7
V gene: TRBV14
CDR3 protein: ASSPGTAPWEQY

J gene: TRBJ2-5
V gene: TRBV11-2
CDR3 protein: ASSLDRTSFGGETQY

J gene: TRBJ2-1
V gene: TRBV19
CDR3 protein: ASSMTSGGEEDEQF

J gene: TRBJ1-1
V gene: TRBV7-2
CDR3 protein: ASSPDNQWNTEAF

J gene: TRBJ1-1
V gene: TRBV29-1
CDR3 protein: SVGQGTEAF

J gene: TRBJ2-7
V gene: TRBV6-1
CDR3 protein: ASATYEQY

J gene: TRBJ2-3
V gene: TRBV28
CDR3 protein: ASSWGPNTDTQY

J gene: TRBJ2-7
V gene: TRBV11-2
CDR3 protein: ASSWQGSYNTYEQY

J gene: TRBJ1-6
V gene: TRBV19
CDR3 protein: ASRTENSPLH

J gene: TRBJ1-2
V gene: TRBV7-2
CDR3 protein: ASSSAIYGYT

J gene: TRBJ2-5
V gene: TRBV6-5
CDR3 protein: ASSYGETQY